This TCR beta chain was identified during a study of blood T cell repertoires in COVID-19. Study as a whole: Italy, Spain and the United States were the sources of the convalescent and acute COVID-19 samples.

The table came from immunoSEQ multiplex PCR; TCRdb's copy has only in-frame clones and leaves some out. The data show over 350,000 clones, about 89% seen once. The CDR3 contains 14 residues. CDR1 is SGHRS and CDR2 is YFSETQ in the germline V gene. V was cut by 0 bases and J by 2 bases, with 9 bases left in between. This clone was seen a few times. Other nucleotide sequences from this sample produce the same CDR3. V usage is TRBV5-1 and J usage is TRBJ2-7; weak D call: TRBD1 (5 bases). Source material: peripheral blood. This sequence originates from a woman in her twenties or thirties with acute or convalescent COVID-19. The CDR3 coding sequence is TGCGCCAGCAGCTTGGGCACAGGCCCCTACGAGCAGTACTTC. Its translation: CASSLGTGPYEQYF. The entire variable domain, with the rest obtained from reference TRBV5-1 and TRBJ2-7, is as follows: KAGVTQTPRYLIKTRGQQVTLSCSPISGHRSVSWYQQTPGQGLQFLFEYFSETQRNKGNFPGRFSGRQFSNSRSEMNVSTLELGDSALYLCASSLGTGPYEQYFGPGTRLTVT.